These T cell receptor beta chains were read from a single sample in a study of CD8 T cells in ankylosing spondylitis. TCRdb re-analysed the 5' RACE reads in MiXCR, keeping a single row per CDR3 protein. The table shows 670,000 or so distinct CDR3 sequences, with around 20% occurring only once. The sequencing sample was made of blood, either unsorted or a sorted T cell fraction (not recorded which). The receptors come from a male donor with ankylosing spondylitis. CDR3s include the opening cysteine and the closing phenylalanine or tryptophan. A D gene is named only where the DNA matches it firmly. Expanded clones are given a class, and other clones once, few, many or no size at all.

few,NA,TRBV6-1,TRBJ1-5,CASSEALRGAYNQPQHF,TGTGCCAGCAGTGAAGCCCTGCGAGGGGCTTACAATCAGCCCCAGCATTTT
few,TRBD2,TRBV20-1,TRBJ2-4,CSAGTSGKNIQYF,TGCAGTGCGGGGACTAGCGGGAAAAACATTCAGTACTTC
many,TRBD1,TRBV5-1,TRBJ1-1,CASSVDRANTEAFF,TGCGCCAGCAGCGTGGACAGGGCGAACACTGAAGCTTTCTTT
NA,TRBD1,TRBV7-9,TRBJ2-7,CASSNRTGFYEQYF,TGTGCCAGCAGCAACCGGACAGGTTTTTACGAGCAGTACTTC
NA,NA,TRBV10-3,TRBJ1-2,CAISESSLNYGYTF,TGTGCCATCAGTGAGAGTTCTCTCAACTATGGCTACACCTTC
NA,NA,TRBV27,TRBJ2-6,CASSLWREASGANVLTF,TGTGCCAGCAGTTTGTGGAGGGAAGCCTCTGGGGCCAACGTCCTGACTTTC
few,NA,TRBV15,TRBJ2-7,CATSYQAAGNYEQYF,TGTGCCACCAGCTATCAGGCGGCGGGAAACTACGAGCAGTACTTC
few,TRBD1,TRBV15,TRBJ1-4,CATSSGTGSSTNEKLFF,TGTGCCACCAGCTCAGGGACAGGGAGCTCAACTAATGAAAAACTGTTTTTT
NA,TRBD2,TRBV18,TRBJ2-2,CASSLRNERESNTGELFF,TGTGCCAGCTCACTCAGGAACGAGCGGGAATCGAACACCGGGGAGCTGTTTTTT
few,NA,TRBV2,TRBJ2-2,CASSANGGRTGELFF,TGTGCCAGCAGTGCAAATGGGGGCAGGACCGGGGAGCTGTTTTTT
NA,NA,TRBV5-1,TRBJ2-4,CASSLGEGITKNIQYF,TGCGCCAGCAGCTTGGGAGAGGGGATCACCAAAAACATTCAGTACTTC
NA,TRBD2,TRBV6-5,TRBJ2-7,CASSYAKTSGRSYEQYF,TGTGCCAGCAGTTACGCCAAGACTAGCGGGCGCTCCTACGAGCAGTACTTC
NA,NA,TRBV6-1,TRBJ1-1,CASSRGQEGGEAFF,TGTGCCAGCAGTAGAGGCCAGGAGGGCGGTGAAGCTTTCTTT
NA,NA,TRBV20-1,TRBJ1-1,CSARDGVLTEAFF,TGCAGTGCTAGAGATGGGGTTCTCACTGAAGCTTTCTTT
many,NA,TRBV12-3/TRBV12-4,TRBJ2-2,CASSPDNGELFF,TGTGCCAGCAGCCCTGACAACGGGGAGCTGTTTTTT
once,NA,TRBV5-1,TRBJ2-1,CASNSGLGALYNEQFF,TGCGCCAGCAACTCGGGATTGGGGGCTCTCTACAATGAGCAGTTCTTC
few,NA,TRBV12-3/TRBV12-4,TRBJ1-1,CASSLLDERRRLGEAFF,TGTGCCAGCAGTCTACTTGATGAAAGGCGGCGGCTGGGTGAAGCTTTCTTT
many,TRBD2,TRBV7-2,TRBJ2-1,CASSLAGTSFNEQFF,TGTGCCAGCAGCTTAGCAGGGACTAGTTTTAATGAGCAGTTCTTC
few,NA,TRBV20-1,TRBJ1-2,CSARTAANYGYTF,TGCAGTGCCCGCACGGCTGCGAACTATGGCTACACCTTC
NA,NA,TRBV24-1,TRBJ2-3,CATSTNRADTQYF,TGTGCCACCAGTACCAACAGGGCAGATACGCAGTATTTT
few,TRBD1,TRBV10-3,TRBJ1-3,CAINRQGSSGNTIYF,TGTGCCATCAACCGACAGGGTTCCTCTGGAAACACCATATATTTT
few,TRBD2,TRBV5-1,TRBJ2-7,CASSFPSGEGEQYF,TGCGCCAGCAGCTTCCCTAGCGGGGAGGGCGAGCAGTACTTC
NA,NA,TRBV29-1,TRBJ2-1,CSVERGGADTYNEQFF,TGCAGCGTTGAAAGGGGAGGAGCGGATACCTACAATGAGCAGTTCTTC
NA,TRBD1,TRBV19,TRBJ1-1,CASSRGQGFAEAFF,TGTGCCAGTAGCCGGGGACAGGGGTTCGCTGAAGCTTTCTTT
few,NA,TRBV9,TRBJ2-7,CASSPYPGDEQYF,TGTGCCAGCAGCCCCTATCCGGGGGACGAGCAGTACTTC
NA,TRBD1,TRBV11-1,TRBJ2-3,CASSQGTEDTQYF,TGTGCCAGCAGCCAGGGGACAGAGGATACGCAGTATTTT
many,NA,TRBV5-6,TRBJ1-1,CASSLERGGNTEAFF,TGTGCCAGCAGCTTGGAGCGTGGCGGAAACACTGAAGCTTTCTTT
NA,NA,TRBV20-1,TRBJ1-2,CSANRQIYGYTF,TGCAGTGCTAACCGACAGATCTATGGCTACACCTTC
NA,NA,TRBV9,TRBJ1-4,CASSTYATNEKLFF,TGTGCCAGCTCAACATATGCAACTAATGAAAAACTGTTTTTT
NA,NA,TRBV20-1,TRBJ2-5,CSARLGQQETQYF,TGCAGTGCTAGGTTAGGACAGCAAGAGACCCAGTACTTC
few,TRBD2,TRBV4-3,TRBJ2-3,CASSQVTSGRGRDTQYF,TGCGCCAGCAGCCAAGTCACTAGCGGTAGGGGGAGGGATACGCAGTATTTT
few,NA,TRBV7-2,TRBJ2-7,CASSSGDGLEQYF,TGTGCCAGCAGCTCGGGGGACGGTCTGGAGCAGTACTTC
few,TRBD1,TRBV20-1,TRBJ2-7,CSASQGSSYEQYF,TGCAGTGCGTCACAGGGGTCCTCCTACGAGCAGTACTTC
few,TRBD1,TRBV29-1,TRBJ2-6,CSATGTESSGANVLTF,TGCAGCGCTACCGGGACAGAAAGCTCTGGGGCCAACGTCCTGACTTTC
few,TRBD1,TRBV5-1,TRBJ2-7,CASSFGGTGIYEQYF,TGCGCCAGCAGCTTCGGGGGGACAGGGATCTACGAGCAGTACTTC
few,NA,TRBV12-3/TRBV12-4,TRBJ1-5,CASSPIPPDRQPQHF,TGTGCCAGCAGTCCAATTCCGCCTGACAGACAGCCCCAGCATTTT
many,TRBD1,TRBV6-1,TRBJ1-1,CASTGQMNTEAFF,TGTGCCAGCACGGGACAGATGAACACTGAAGCTTTCTTT
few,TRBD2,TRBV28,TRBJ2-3,CASSSPGPSGGGDTQYF,TGTGCCAGCAGTTCTCCGGGACCGAGCGGGGGGGGTGATACGCAGTATTTT
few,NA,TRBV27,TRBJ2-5,CASSLSWANIQETQYF,TGTGCCAGCAGTTTATCGTGGGCGAACATACAAGAGACCCAGTACTTC